This TCR beta chain comes out of a study of neurological immune-mediated disorders. Study-level points and caveats: None of the CDR3 amino acid sequences of expanded clones recurred across subjects, suggesting private repertoires in all groups.

This clonotype showed up many times. Its antigen is undetermined. From germline, CDR1 is MGHRA and CDR2 YSYEKL. The CDR3 runs to 13 residues. Deletions cut 0 bases from V and 5 bases from J, with 6 bases between. Sample time point: longitudinal time-point 3. Each TCR transcript was tagged with a 10-nucleotide random UMI during 5'RACE. Each sequencing run yielded over 170 million TCR-beta sequences from 15-18 subjects. TCRdb re-analysed the 5' RACE reads in MiXCR, keeping a single row per CDR3 protein. The table lists about 45,000 distinct CDR3 sequences, approximately 13% of them singletons. V is TRBV4-1 and J is TRBJ2-3, with a tentative D call TRBD2 (6 bases). This receptor was identified in a young man in good health. The sequencing input was PBMCs. The CDR3 nucleotides read TGCGCCAGCAGCCAAGAAGCGGGAGATACGCAGTATTTT. Translating it yields CASSQEAGDTQYF.